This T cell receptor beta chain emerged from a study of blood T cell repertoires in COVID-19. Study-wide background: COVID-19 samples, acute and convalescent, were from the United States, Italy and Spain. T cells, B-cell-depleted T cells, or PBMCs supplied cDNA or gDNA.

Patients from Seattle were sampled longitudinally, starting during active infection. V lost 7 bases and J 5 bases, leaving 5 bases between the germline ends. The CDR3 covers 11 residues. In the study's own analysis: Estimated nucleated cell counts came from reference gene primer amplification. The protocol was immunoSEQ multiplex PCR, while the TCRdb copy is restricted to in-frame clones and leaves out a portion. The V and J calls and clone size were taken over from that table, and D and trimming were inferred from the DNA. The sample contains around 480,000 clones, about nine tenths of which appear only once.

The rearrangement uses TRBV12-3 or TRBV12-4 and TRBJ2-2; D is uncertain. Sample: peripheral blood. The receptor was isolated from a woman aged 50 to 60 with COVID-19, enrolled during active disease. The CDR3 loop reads CASILTGELFF. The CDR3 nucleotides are TGTGCCAGCATTCTTACCGGGGAGCTGTTTTTT.